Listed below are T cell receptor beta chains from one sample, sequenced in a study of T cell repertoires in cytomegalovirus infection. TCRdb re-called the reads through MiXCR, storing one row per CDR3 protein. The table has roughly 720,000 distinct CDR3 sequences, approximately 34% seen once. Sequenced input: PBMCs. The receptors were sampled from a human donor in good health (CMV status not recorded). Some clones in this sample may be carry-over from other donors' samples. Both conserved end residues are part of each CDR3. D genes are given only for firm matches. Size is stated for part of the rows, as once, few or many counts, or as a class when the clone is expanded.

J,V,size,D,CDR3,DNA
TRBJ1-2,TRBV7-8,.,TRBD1,CASTLGTGSVGYTF,TGTGCCAGCACCTTAGGGACAGGGTCGGTTGGCTACACCTTC
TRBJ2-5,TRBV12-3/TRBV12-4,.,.,CASSSGSQETQYF,TGTGCCAGCAGTTCCGGGAGTCAAGAGACCCAGTACTTC
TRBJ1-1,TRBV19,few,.,CASSIARSEAFF,TGTGCCAGTAGTATAGCGAGGAGTGAAGCTTTCTTT
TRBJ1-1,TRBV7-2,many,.,CASSDGRGNTEAFF,TGTGCCAGCAGCGATGGGCGGGGGAACACTGAAGCTTTCTTT
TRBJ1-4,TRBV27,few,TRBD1,CASKGAGVNEKLFF,TGTGCCAGCAAGGGGGCAGGGGTGAATGAAAAACTGTTTTTT
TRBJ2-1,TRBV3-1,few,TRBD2,CASSQAGRGYNEQFF,TGTGCCAGCAGCCAAGCTGGGCGGGGGTACAATGAGCAGTTCTTC
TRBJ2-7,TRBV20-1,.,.,CSASRDGITYEQYF,TGCAGTGCTAGCCGGGACGGTATAACCTACGAGCAGTACTTC
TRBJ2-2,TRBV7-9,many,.,CASSFGGGGPRELFF,TGTGCCAGCAGCTTCGGTGGAGGGGGGCCCCGGGAGCTGTTTTTT
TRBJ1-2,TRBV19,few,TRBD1,CASSWDRGQAYGYTF,TGTGCCAGTAGTTGGGACAGGGGGCAAGCTTATGGCTACACCTTC
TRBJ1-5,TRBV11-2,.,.,CASSLDPSGRKGFGNQPQHF,TGTGCCAGCAGCTTAGATCCCTCGGGACGCAAAGGGTTTGGCAATCAGCCCCAGCATTTT
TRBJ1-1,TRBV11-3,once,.,CASSLDGGDAFF,TGTGCCAGCAGCTTAGATGGCGGTGACGCTTTCTTT
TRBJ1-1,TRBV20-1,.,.,CSFIRIRVRDTEAFF,TGCAGTTTTATCCGAATACGGGTTCGAGACACTGAAGCTTTCTTT
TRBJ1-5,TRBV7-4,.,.,CASSFAYYSNQPQHF,TGTGCCAGCAGCTTCGCCTACTATAGCAATCAGCCCCAGCATTTT
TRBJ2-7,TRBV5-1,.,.,CASRDRTASYEQDF,TGCGCCAGCCGTGACCGGACAGCCTCCTACGAGCAGGACTTC
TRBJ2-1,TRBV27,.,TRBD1,CATLEPGQGYNEQFF,TGTGCCACCCTCGAACCGGGACAGGGATACAATGAGCAGTTCTTC
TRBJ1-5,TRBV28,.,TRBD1,CASSLGRGPTGFNQPQHF,TGTGCCAGCAGTTTAGGAAGGGGGCCGACAGGGTTCAATCAGCCCCAGCATTTT